One sample yielded the 10 T cell receptor beta chains listed below, sequenced in a study of blood T cells in healthy people across ages. Then a second PCR, running roughly 7 to 11 cycles, was carried out with a sample-barcoded 5' primer and a J-beta primer mix. TCRdb analysed the 5' RACE reads with MiXCR anew, one entry per CDR3 protein. The sample has around 870,000 distinct CDR3 sequences; around 26% are singletons. The sequencing sample was made of blood. These receptors came from a woman of 80 years or more in good health.

This clonotype was counted at least ten times. The chain is built from TRBV12-3 or TRBV12-4 and TRBJ1-5; D is undetermined. The CDR3 length is 13 residues. V shed 4 bases and J shed 4 bases, with 8 bases lying between them. The CDR3 nucleotides are TGTGCCAGCAGTTGGACTTTAAATCAGCCCCAGCATTTT. Its protein is CASSWTLNQPQHF.

With regard to this clonotype: This may come from a read error, since a much larger clone is one base off. This chain links TRBV29-1 with TRBJ2-1, with 7 bases aligning to TRBD2. V shed 3 bases, J shed 7 bases, and the junction held 15 bases outside the gene matches. Germline-derived CDR1 and CDR2 are SQVTM and ANQGSEA. The CDR3 loop spans 16 amino acids. The CDR3 region is CSVEPGGAAGRNEQFF. DNA of the CDR3: TGCAGCGTTGAGCCCGGGGGTGCAGCGGGGAGAAATGAGCAGTTCTTC.

The chain carries TRBV28 and TRBJ2-1; 7 nucleotides agree with TRBD1. The J segment lost 5 bases and the V segment lost 7 bases, leaving 11 bases of the junction unmatched. Germline V gene data show CDR1 as MDHEN and CDR2 as SYDVKM. The CDR3 spans 15 residues. The CDR3 loop is CASITGAPLNNEQFF. CDR3 sequence (DNA): TGTGCCAGCATTACAGGGGCCCCCCTCAACAATGAGCAGTTCTTC.

This clonotype was seen repeatedly, ten times or more. The rearrangement joins TRBV2 to TRBJ2-6; 8 bases line up with TRBD1. The germline V gene has CDR1 SNHLY and CDR2 FYNNEI. V was pared by 6 bases and J by 3 bases, with 13 bases of the junction left unmatched. CDR3 length: 18 amino acids. In DNA, the CDR3 is TGTGCCAGCAGGCGTGTGACAGGGGTTTTTATTGGGGCCAACGTCCTGACTTTC. Translated, it gives CASRRVTGVFIGANVLTF. The full variable domain, in which reference TRBV2 and TRBJ2-6 provide the parts outside the CDR3, is EPEVTQTPSHQVTQMGQEVILRCVPISNHLYFYWYRQILGQKVEFLVSFYNNEISEKSEIFDDQFSVERPDGSNFTLKIRSTKLEDSAMYFCASRRVTGVFIGANVLTFGAGSRLTVL.

This clonotype was seen a handful of times. This chain uses TRBV6-1 with TRBJ1-5, with 7 bases fitting TRBD1. The length of the CDR3 is 15 residues. V trimming: 4 bases; J trimming: 2 bases; junction bases outside the gene matches: 5. Germline-derived CDR1 and CDR2 are MNHNS and SASEGT. The CDR3 reads CASSVFGTGNQPQHF. CDR3 DNA sequence: TGTGCCAGCAGTGTTTTCGGGACAGGCAATCAGCCCCAGCATTTT.

V is TRBV7-2 and J is TRBJ1-1; TRBD1 aligns across 9 bases. Germline loops: CDR1 SGHTA, CDR2 FQGNSA. V dropped 5 bases and J dropped 10; count of bases not matched to a gene: 14. The length of the CDR3 is 15 residues. The CDR3 DNA sequence: TGTGCCAGCAGCCTTGGGGGACAGGGTGTTGTAAGAGCTTTCTTT. It encodes CASSLGGQGVVRAFF.

As concerns this clonotype: A read error is possible here, since a much larger clone lies one base away. V and J are TRBV6-2 or TRBV6-3 and TRBJ2-5, with 8 bases that match TRBD2. The tail of the sequence fits TRBJ2-1 better, so the J call may be wrong. This CDR3 is built from 16 residues. CDR1 is MNHEY, CDR2 SVGEGT, per germline. Written as DNA, the CDR3 is TGTGCCAGCAGTTCCATCAGCGGGAGTTACCAAGAGACCCAGTTCTTC. Protein product: CASSSISGSYQETQFF.

This clonotype was seen only once. A much larger clone differs from this one at a single base, so this may be a read error. The chain carries TRBV7-9 and TRBJ2-5; D call uncertain. Germline V gives CDR1 SEHNR, CDR2 FQNEAQ (reference sequence). The CDR3 sequence is 15 residues long. Trimming pared 0 bases from V and 2 bases from J, leaving 10 bases between. The DNA for the CDR3 is TGTGCCAGCAGCTTAGCTAGTCGAGATCAAGAGACCCAGTACTTC. It yields the protein CASSLASRDQETQYF.

This sequence joins TRBV2 and TRBJ2-3; TRBD2 matches 9 bases. The CDR3 extends over 14 amino acids. V trimming: 8 bases; J trimming: 6 bases; junction bases outside the gene matches: 9. The germline V gene encodes CDR1 SNHLY and CDR2 FYNNEI. Here the CDR3 DNA reads TGTGCCAGCTGTCGGCGGGGGGGTTCTGATACGCAGTATTTT. Translation gives CASCRRGGSDTQYF.

This clonotype appeared many times. This chain connects TRBV7-2 to TRBJ2-7; possible D gene TRBD1, 6 bases. The V and J ends lost 4 bases and 3 bases respectively, with 16 bases between them. The CDR3 is 15 amino acids. Germline assignment: CDR1 SGHTA and CDR2 FQGNSA. CDR3 DNA sequence: TGTGCCAGCAGCTCCGGGACACTATACATCTACGAGCAGTACTTC. It codes for CASSSGTLYIYEQYF.